This T cell receptor (beta chain) was recovered during a study of OX40 agonist ivuxolimab in advanced cancers. Assay: immunoSEQ multiplex PCR; the TCRdb copy retains only in-frame clones and omits some. Altogether 70,000 to 100,000 clones are present, approximately 90% being singletons, with the ten largest covering around 0.38%. The specimen was CD4+ or CD8+ T cells sorted from blood, collected in a trial of the OX40 agonist ivuxolimab. This TCR was sampled from an adult with an advanced solid tumor such as melanoma, head and neck, liver or kidney cancer.

The DNA for the CDR3 is TGTGCCAGTCGCGGTCTCTTGTACAATGAGCAGTTCTTC. Translated: CASRGLLYNEQFF. This rearrangement joins TRBV19 to TRBJ2-1; D call uncertain. V gave up 8 bases and J gave up 4 bases, with 12 bases separating them. Per the germline V gene, CDR1 is LNHDA and CDR2 is SQIVND (reference sequence). This CDR3 is built from 13 residues.